These 27 T cell receptor beta chains share one sample of origin, sequenced in a study of blood T cells in healthy people across ages. Alongside a J-beta primer mix, a sample-barcoded 5' primer served in a second PCR lasting about 7 to 11 cycles. Via MiXCR, TCRdb re-called the 5' RACE reads, giving one row per CDR3 protein. The sample contains around 500,000 distinct CDR3 sequences, around 48% of which appear only once. The sample was blood. The source is an elderly man in good health.

CDR3: CASSLGQGARTEAFF. Here the CDR3 DNA reads TGTGCCAGCAGCCTTGGACAGGGAGCCCGCACTGAAGCTTTCTTT. This chain uses TRBV12-3 or TRBV12-4 with TRBJ1-1, with 8 bases aligning to TRBD1. This CDR3 has 15 amino acids. V lost 6 bases and J lost 4; bases outside the gene matches: 10.

This clonotype was seen more than once but under ten times. The J gene is TRBJ2-5, the V gene TRBV4-2, with D unclear. Germline V lookup: CDR1 LGHNA, CDR2 YNFKEQ. CDR3 length equals 14 residues. The V end lost 2 bases, the J end lost 5 bases, and 12 bases lay between the germline ends. This CDR3 reads CASSQLMATETQYF. DNA for the CDR3: TGTGCCAGCAGCCAACTCATGGCAACCGAGACCCAGTACTTC.

The chain is built from TRBV21-1 and TRBJ1-4. TRBV21-1 is shown as a pseudogene. The CDR3 runs 16 residues. The CDR3 region is CASSNLRQRTNEKLFF. The CDR3 DNA reads as TGTGCCAGCAGCAATCTTCGGCAGAGGACTAATGAAAAACTGTTTTTT.

The J gene is TRBJ2-3, the V gene TRBV4-3; D is tentatively TRBD1 or TRBD2 (5 bases each). CDR3 size: 17 residues. V was cut by 0 bases and J by 1 base, with 14 bases left in between. Germline lookup yields CDR1 LGHNA and CDR2 YSLEER. The CDR3 DNA is TGCGCCAGCAGCCAAGATTGGTCGGGGCTGGGCACAGATACGCAGTATTTT. Encoded protein: CASSQDWSGLGTDTQYF.

The V call is TRBV12-3 or TRBV12-4, the J call TRBJ2-4, with D hard to call. CDR3 length equals 14 residues. Trimming took 6 bases from V and 1 from J, leaving 10 bases between them. The CDR3 here is CASRGLNAKNIQYF. CDR3 in DNA: TGTGCCAGCAGGGGGTTGAACGCCAAAAACATTCAGTACTTC.

V gene TRBV5-1 combines with J gene TRBJ2-5; the D gene is possibly TRBD2 (5 bases). V was shortened by 3 bases and J by 2 bases, with 17 bases between the two germline ends. The CDR3 contains 16 residues. CDR1 is SGHRS, CDR2 YFSETQ, per germline. The DNA for the CDR3 is TGCGCCAGCAGCTCAGAACCCCGGACTTCACAAGAGACCCAGTACTTC. This encodes CASSSEPRTSQETQYF. Together with reference TRBV5-1 and TRBJ2-5, the CDR3 gives the full variable domain: KAGVTQTPRYLIKTRGQQVTLSCSPISGHRSVSWYQQTPGQGLQFLFEYFSETQRNKGNFPGRFSGRQFSNSRSEMNVSTLELGDSALYLCASSSEPRTSQETQYFGPGTRLLVL.

The rearrangement joins TRBV2 to TRBJ2-7; D remains ambiguous. Germline V gives CDR1 SNHLY, CDR2 FYNNEI. The CDR3 consists of 12 residues. Trimming stripped 0 bases from V and 4 bases from J, with 4 bases between. The CDR3 loop is CASSEAVYEQYF. In nucleotides, the CDR3 is TGTGCCAGCAGTGAAGCGGTTTACGAGCAGTACTTC.

The rearrangement joins TRBV6-6 to TRBJ2-5, with TRBD1 matching over 10 bases. The junction had 9 bases not matched to a gene; V was cut back by 6 bases and J by 5 bases. Germline CDR1 reads MNHNY; CDR2 reads SVGAGI (reference sequence). This CDR3 is 15 amino acids long. CDR3 bases: TGTGCCAGCAGGCCAGACAGGGGGCGCGGGGAGACCCAGTACTTC. Encoded protein: CASRPDRGRGETQYF.

In this sample, this clonotype turned up a few times. The chain has TRBV2 and TRBJ2-5; TRBD2 matches 7 bases. The CDR3 has 15 residues. Germline loops: CDR1 SNHLY, CDR2 FYNNEI. J gave up 4 bases and V 5 bases, and 10 bases lay outside the gene matches. The CDR3, as DNA: TGTGCCAGCAGTTGGGAGGGCCCTTCCCCAGAGACCCAGTACTTC. It is translated as CASSWEGPSPETQYF.

This clonotype has a handful of counts. The chain employs TRBV29-1 and TRBJ1-5; TRBD1 matches at 7 bases. V lost 4 bases, J lost 2 bases, and 5 bases stayed unmatched. This CDR3 is 14 amino acids long. Germline V gene lookup returns CDR1 SQVTM and CDR2 ANQGSEA. Here the CDR3 DNA reads TGCAGCGTTGGACAGGGCGTCGGCAATCAGCCCCAGCATTTT. Protein product: CSVGQGVGNQPQHF.

This clonotype was seen more than once but under ten times. The chain employs TRBV11-1 and TRBJ1-1; 7 positions match TRBD1. The trim removed 4 bases at V and 1 base at J, leaving 6 bases unmatched. Germline CDR1 SGHAT, CDR2 FQDESV (reference sequence). The CDR3 is 15 residues long. As DNA, the CDR3 is TGTGCCAGCAGCTCCCGGACAGGACCGAACACTGAAGCTTTCTTT. Protein: CASSSRTGPNTEAFF.

This clonotype has only a few counts. The rearrangement uses TRBV25-1 and TRBJ1-6; 7 nucleotides line up with TRBD1. The CDR3 has 15 residues. Trimming at V came to 6 bases and at J to 9 bases, leaving 11 bases not matched to a gene. CDR1 is MGHDK and CDR2 is SYGVNS in the germline V gene. This chain's CDR3 is CASSEGQSFGSPLHF. The CDR3 nucleotides are TGTGCCAGCAGCGAGGGACAGTCGTTTGGTTCACCCCTCCACTTT.

This clonotype was observed a handful of times. CDR3 protein: CASSLAGVQNEQFF. Written as DNA, the CDR3 is TGTGCCAGCAGCTTAGCGGGAGTTCAGAATGAGCAGTTCTTC. This rearrangement joins TRBV7-8 to TRBJ2-1, with a tentative D call TRBD2 (5 bases). V dropped 0 bases and J dropped 7 bases, with 10 bases sitting between them. Germline V gene data show CDR1 as SGHVS and CDR2 as FQNEAQ. The CDR3 is made up of 14 amino acids.

On this clonotype: The junction and the germline gene differ at one end; a read error may be behind it. The genes are TRBV7-2 and TRBJ2-5, with D possibly TRBD2 on 6 matching bases. The CDR3 covers 14 residues. Germline CDR1 and CDR2: SGHTA and FQGNSA. CDR3 bases: TGTGCCAACAGCCCCGCGGGGTCCCAAGAGACCCAGTACTTC. As protein: CANSPAGSQETQYF.

The V gene is TRBV3-1, the J gene TRBJ1-4; D uncertain. Germline V gene data show CDR1 as LGHDT and CDR2 as YNNKEL (reference sequence). The CDR3 covers 14 residues. Trimming took 1 base from V and 6 from J, leaving 9 bases between them. The CDR3 loop is CASSQAAEYEKLFF. The CDR3 nucleotides read TGTGCCAGCAGCCAAGCGGCAGAATATGAAAAACTGTTTTTT.

This sequence joins TRBV20-1 and TRBJ1-1; no definite D call. Looked up from germline, CDR1 is DFQATT and CDR2 is SNEGSKA (reference sequence). The V end lost 2 bases, the J end lost 2 bases, and 9 bases lay between the germline ends. CDR3 size: 13 residues. The CDR3 protein is CSARRAVNTEAFF. The CDR3 DNA follows: TGCAGTGCTAGAAGGGCGGTCAACACTGAAGCTTTCTTT.

About this clonotype itself: A much larger clone differs by one base, so this may be a read error. The rearrangement joins TRBV6-6 to TRBJ2-5; TRBD1 might be the D (5 bases). CDR3 size: 15 residues. Trimming removed 5 bases at V and 1 base at J, with 14 bases between. Per germline, CDR1 MNHNY and CDR2 SVGAGI (reference sequence). The CDR3 nucleotides are TGTGCCAGCAGTCTCAGGGCAGCCCTCCAAGAGACCCAGTACTTC. Encoded protein: CASSLRAALQETQYF.

This clonotype was counted once. The chain uses TRBV5-4 and TRBJ1-4; TRBD1 is a possible D gene (5 bases). With 5 bases removed from V and 6 bases from J, the gap between germline ends came to 11 bases. This CDR3 is 13 amino acids long. From germline, CDR1 is SGHNT and CDR2 YYREEE (reference sequence). The CDR3 DNA reads as TGTGCCAGCAGGCCGGGACTCCATGAAAAACTGTTTTTT. Its protein is CASRPGLHEKLFF.

The chain uses TRBV29-1 and TRBJ2-1; tentative D call: TRBD1 (6 bases). In germline, CDR1 is SQVTM, CDR2 ANQGSEA. Between the trimmed V and J ends, which lost 7 bases and 13 bases, there was a span of 20 bases. The CDR3 consists of 12 residues. DNA for the CDR3: TGCAGCGCAGAACCAGGGGAAGAGACCCAGTTCTTC. It specifies CSAEPGEETQFF.

The chain carries TRBV29-1 and TRBJ2-7; 9 bases match TRBD1. In germline, CDR1 is SQVTM, CDR2 ANQGSEA. CDR3 size: 13 residues. Trimming took 7 bases from V and 2 from J; bases not matched to a gene: 6. This chain's CDR3 is CSAARTGAYEQYF. The CDR3 nucleotides are TGCAGCGCTGCTAGGACAGGGGCCTACGAGCAGTACTTC.

This CDR3 is CASSQEWSPYNEQFF. The CDR3 DNA reads TGCGCCAGCAGCCAAGAGTGGAGTCCTTACAATGAGCAGTTCTTC. V and J are TRBV4-3 and TRBJ2-1; D remains unclear. CDR3 length: 15 residues. CDR1 is LGHNA and CDR2 is YSLEER in the germline V gene. Trimming took 0 bases from V and 4 from J, leaving 10 bases between them.

This chain links TRBV28 with TRBJ2-5; D is possibly TRBD2 (6 bases). Trimming took 5 bases from V and 11 from J, leaving 24 bases between them. The length of the CDR3 is 15 residues. Germline assignment: CDR1 MDHEN and CDR2 SYDVKM. The CDR3 spells CASSQQPRSGGAQYF. The CDR3 DNA is TGTGCCAGCAGTCAACAACCACGTTCCGGCGGGGCGCAGTACTTC.

The V and J genes are TRBV27 and TRBJ2-7; D might be TRBD2 (6 bases). Germline CDR1 reads MNHEY; CDR2 reads SMNVEV (reference sequence). The ends were cut back, 5 bases at V and 7 bases at J, with 15 bases in the middle. The CDR3 is 13 amino acids. The CDR3 region has the DNA TGTGCCAGCAGTGCCCGGGAGCATCGGGAGCAGTACTTC. Protein: CASSAREHREQYF.

The gene calls are TRBV3-1 and TRBJ2-7; D remains unclear. Germline lookup yields CDR1 LGHDT and CDR2 YNNKEL (reference sequence). Trimming shortened V by 1 base and J by 5 bases, and 9 bases separated the two germline ends. The CDR3 covers 13 residues. CDR3 DNA sequence: TGTGCCAGCAGCCAAGTTCGGGCTGACGAGCAGTACTTC. It encodes CASSQVRADEQYF.

In regard to this clonotype: This sequence may be a read error, since a much larger clone differs from it by one base. The chain carries TRBV29-1 and TRBJ2-3; D may match TRBD1 or TRBD2 (5 bases each). CDR1 is SQVTM, CDR2 ANQGSEA, per germline. The CDR3 loop spans 14 amino acids. V lost 6 bases and J 0 bases, leaving 13 bases between the germline ends. The CDR3 region is CSVGVASSTDTQYF. CDR3 coding DNA: TGCAGCGTGGGGGTTGCCTCTAGCACAGATACGCAGTATTTT.

This clonotype was observed many times. V usage is TRBV25-1 and J usage is TRBJ1-2; maybe TRBD1 (5 bases). The V end was cut by 3 bases, the J end by 8 bases, with 22 bases between. Germline lookup yields CDR1 MGHDK and CDR2 SYGVNS. This CDR3 contains 16 residues. CDR3: CASSEGGDPSFGGYTF. CDR3 DNA: TGTGCCAGCAGTGAGGGAGGGGATCCCTCCTTTGGGGGCTACACCTTC.

The V and J genes are TRBV7-2 and TRBJ2-7; D perhaps matches TRBD1 (6 bases). From germline, CDR1 is SGHTA and CDR2 FQGNSA. The CDR3 has 13 amino acids. Trimming removed 2 bases at V and 4 bases at J, with 9 bases between. As DNA, the CDR3 is TGTGCCAGCAGCTTAACGGACAGTTACGAGCAGTACTTC. Translating gives CASSLTDSYEQYF.